The 7 T cell receptor beta chains in this list originate from one sample, sequenced in a study of blood T cells in healthy people across ages. Primers used in a second PCR of roughly 6 to 12 cycles were a sample-barcoded 5' primer and a J-beta primer mix. Each CDR3 protein gets one entry after TCRdb re-called the 5' RACE reads with MiXCR. Here the sample spans 800,000 to 950,000 distinct CDR3 sequences, around 34% being singletons. The sequenced sample consisted of blood. The receptors were sampled from a man aged 18 to 35 in good health.

J is TRBJ2-7 and V is TRBV7-9, with TRBD1 identical over 7 bases. The CDR3 runs 13 residues. V trimming: 5 bases; J trimming: 3 bases; junction bases outside the gene matches: 4. The germline CDR1 and CDR2 sequences are SEHNR and FQNEAQ (reference sequence). The CDR3 here is CASSVGDSYEQYF. The CDR3 region has the DNA TGTGCCAGCAGCGTAGGGGACAGCTACGAGCAGTACTTC.

V usage is TRBV7-2 and J usage is TRBJ2-1, with D unclear. Germline V gene sequence: CDR1 SGHTA, CDR2 FQGNSA. This CDR3 contains 12 residues. The ends were cut back, 5 bases at V and 7 bases at J, with 9 bases in the middle. The CDR3: CASSASVNEQFF. The CDR3 DNA is TGTGCCAGCAGCGCTAGTGTGAATGAGCAGTTCTTC.

This clonotype has only a few counts. V usage is TRBV14 and J usage is TRBJ1-4; D perhaps matches TRBD1 (5 bases). Germline assignment: CDR1 SGHDN and CDR2 FVKESK. The V end was cut by 4 bases, the J end by 13 bases, with 19 bases between. This CDR3 contains 14 residues. DNA of the CDR3: TGTGCCAGCAGCCGAGGAGAGCCCCAGGGAGGACTGTTTTTT. It encodes CASSRGEPQGGLFF.

The chain carries TRBV6-5 and TRBJ2-7; 8 nucleotides agree with TRBD2. Losses at the gene ends were 7 bases for V and 7 bases for J; bases not matched to a gene: 12. Germline CDR1 and CDR2: MNHEY and SVGAGI. The CDR3 is made up of 14 amino acids. DNA for the CDR3: TGTGCCAGCACCCGGGAGGGGCGCGAGAATGAGCAGTACTTC. It yields the protein CASTREGRENEQYF.

V usage is TRBV4-1 and J usage is TRBJ2-1; D possibly corresponds to TRBD1 (6 bases). With the DNA end fitting TRBJ2-7 better, the J assignment may be wrong. This CDR3 region has 14 residues. Germline V gene sequence: CDR1 MGHRA, CDR2 YSYEKL. The CDR3 nucleotides are TGCGCCAGCAGCCGCGGACAGCTTTACAATGAGCAGTACTTC. Protein: CASSRGQLYNEQYF.

Only a few counts were recorded for this clonotype. The CDR3 DNA reads as TGCGCCAGCAGCTTGAACCAGGTCCAAGAGACCCAGTACTTC. Translation: CASSLNQVQETQYF. The genes are TRBV5-1 and TRBJ2-5; D gene ambiguous. Germline V lookup: CDR1 SGHRS, CDR2 YFSETQ. V was shortened by 1 base and J by 1 base, with 8 bases between the two germline ends. This CDR3 contains 14 residues.

The genes are TRBV4-2 and TRBJ2-5; D is uncertain. V lost 0 bases and J lost 5, with 10 bases in between. Germline V gives CDR1 LGHNA, CDR2 YNFKEQ. This CDR3 contains 14 residues. CDR3 coding DNA: TGTGCCAGCAGCCAAGATTGGGCACGGGAGACCCAGTACTTC. Translation: CASSQDWARETQYF.